Below, 20 T cell receptor beta chains from the same sample are listed, as sequenced in a study of blood T cell repertoires in COVID-19. TCRdb's copy holds only in-frame clones and misses some; the assay was immunoSEQ multiplex PCR. The table shows roughly 250,000 clones, with 80% to 90% occurring only once. Sequencing input: PBMCs or T cells enriched from blood (not recorded which). These receptors were obtained from a woman aged 40 to 50 who had been exposed to COVID-19.

V usage is TRBV2 and J usage is TRBJ2-4, with 8 bases lining up with TRBD2. The CDR3 has 21 amino acids. The ends lost 1 base at V and 0 bases at J; junction bases unmatched: 17. Per the germline V gene, CDR1 is SNHLY and CDR2 is FYNNEI. CDR3 sequence (DNA): TGTGCCAGCAGTGAAGGTAGCGGGGAGTCTTTAAGTTTAGTAGCCAAAAACATTCAGTACTTC. Translation: CASSEGSGESLSLVAKNIQYF. The complete variable domain, with remaining parts taken from reference TRBV2 and TRBJ2-4, reads EPEVTQTPSHQVTQMGQEVILRCVPISNHLYFYWYRQILGQKVEFLVSFYNNEISEKSEIFDDQFSVERPDGSNFTLKIRSTKLEDSAMYFCASSEGSGESLSLVAKNIQYFGAGTRLSVL.

The chain uses TRBV3-1 (or the pseudogene TRBV3-2) and TRBJ2-7; TRBD1 agrees at 10 bases. The CDR3 extends over 13 amino acids. CDR1 and CDR2 (germline): LGHDT, YNNKEL (reference sequence). The trim removed 4 bases at V and 4 bases at J, leaving 1 base unmatched. As DNA, the CDR3 is TGTGCCAGCAGCCGGGACAGGGGTTACGAGCAGTACTTC. Its translation: CASSRDRGYEQYF.

The chain employs TRBV2 and TRBJ2-1; D perhaps matches TRBD1 (6 bases). Germline assignment: CDR1 SNHLY and CDR2 FYNNEI. Trimming took 7 bases from V and 8 from J, leaving 15 bases between them. The CDR3 length is 13 residues. The CDR3 nucleotides read TGTGCCAGCAATAGGGGGATCAGCCATGAGCAGTTCTTC. This codes for CASNRGISHEQFF.

The count of this clone is one. V usage is TRBV28 and J usage is TRBJ1-3; the D gene is possibly TRBD1 (5 bases). Trimming took 2 bases from V and 4 from J, leaving 12 bases between them. The CDR3 totals 15 residues. Germline-derived CDR1 and CDR2 are MDHEN and SYDVKM. The CDR3, as DNA: TGTGCCAGCAGTTTAATTCGGGCAGGGGGAAACACCATATATTTT. It yields the protein CASSLIRAGGNTIYF.

The chain carries TRBV24-1 and TRBJ1-2; 12 nucleotides match TRBD1. CDR1 and CDR2 (germline): KGHDR, SFDVKD. This CDR3 region has 15 residues. The V gene end was trimmed by 3 bases and the J gene end by 8 bases; junction bases not matched to a gene: 6. CDR3 coding DNA: TGTGCCACCAGTGATCCGGGACAGGGGGCCAAGGGCTACACCTTC. Its translation: CATSDPGQGAKGYTF.

V usage is TRBV6-5 and J usage is TRBJ1-5; 8 nucleotides line up with TRBD1. Trimming cost V 6 bases and J 6 bases; bases outside gene matches: 7. The CDR3 length is 14 residues. Germline V lookup: CDR1 MNHEY, CDR2 SVGAGI. In DNA form, the CDR3 reads TGTGCCAGCAGCCTCGAACAGGGGGGTCAGCCCCAGCATTTT. Translated: CASSLEQGGQPQHF.

This clone was counted once. The gene calls are TRBV4-1 and TRBJ2-5, with a tentative D call TRBD2 (7 bases). In germline, CDR1 is MGHRA, CDR2 YSYEKL. V shed 3 bases and J shed 1 base, with 18 bases lying between them. The CDR3 is 17 residues long. CDR3 bases: TGCGCCAGCAGCCATTCGGTAGGACTAGGGGGCCAAGAGACCCAGTACTTC. This translates into CASSHSVGLGGQETQYF.

This clone appeared a single time. The chain combines TRBV28 with TRBJ2-5; 8 bases are a match to TRBD2. V shed 7 bases, J shed 2 bases, and the junction held 6 bases outside the gene matches. This CDR3 spans 14 amino acids. Germline CDR1 reads MDHEN; CDR2 reads SYDVKM. The CDR3 bases are TGTGCCAGCACCGCGGGGGGCCAACAAGAGACCCAGTACTTC. Translating gives CASTAGGQQETQYF.

In its sample, this clone was seen once. This sequence joins TRBV19 and TRBJ1-2, with D uncertain. This CDR3 spans 13 amino acids. Germline values: CDR1 LNHDA, CDR2 SQIVND (reference sequence). The germline V and J ends were trimmed by 9 bases and 4 bases, with 15 bases remaining between them. DNA of the CDR3: TGTGCCAGCAAGGACCCGGGATTCTATGGCTACACCTTC. Protein: CASKDPGFYGYTF.

The V call is TRBV29-1, the J call TRBJ2-6; D is unresolved. The CDR3 is 15 amino acids. Germline CDR1 SQVTM, CDR2 ANQGSEA. V was shortened by 4 bases and J by 0 bases, with 10 bases between the two germline ends. CDR3: CSVGRWVSGANVLTF. The DNA of the CDR3 is TGCAGCGTTGGGAGATGGGTCTCTGGGGCCAACGTCCTGACTTTC.

The rearrangement links TRBV7-9 to TRBJ1-2; tentative D call: TRBD1 (6 bases). The germline V and J ends were trimmed by 1 base and 6 bases, with 24 bases remaining between them. Per the germline V gene, CDR1 is SEHNR and CDR2 is FQNEAQ (reference sequence). CDR3 length: 18 amino acids. The CDR3 protein is CASSLVRPNRALSNGYTF. CDR3 DNA sequence: TGTGCCAGCAGCTTAGTTCGCCCCAACAGGGCCCTCAGTAATGGCTACACCTTC. Together with reference TRBV7-9 and TRBJ1-2, the CDR3 gives the full variable domain: DTGVSQNPRHKITKRGQNVTFRCDPISEHNRLYWYRQTLGQGPEFLTYFQNEAQLEKSRLLSDRFSAERPKGSFSTLEIQRTEQGDSAMYLCASSLVRPNRALSNGYTFGSGTRLTVV.

J is TRBJ1-3 and V is TRBV28, with D possibly TRBD1 on 6 matching bases. Germline values: CDR1 MDHEN, CDR2 SYDVKM. The CDR3 sequence is 14 residues long. Trimming pared 3 bases from V and 5 bases from J, leaving 11 bases between. CDR3 DNA: TGTGCCAGCAGTTTCGGACAGAGAAGAAACACCATATATTTT. Translated, it gives CASSFGQRRNTIYF.

The chain couples TRBV7-2 to TRBJ1-2, with D possibly TRBD1 on 6 matching bases. V lost 1 base to trimming and J lost 8 bases, with 14 bases between them. The CDR3 has 14 amino acids. Germline values: CDR1 SGHTA, CDR2 FQGNSA. CDR3 sequence (DNA): TGTGCCAGCAGCTTAGAGCTGGGGGCGTGGGGCTACACCTTC. Translation: CASSLELGAWGYTF.

The rearrangement joins TRBV7-8 to TRBJ2-1; the match to TRBD2 covers 8 bases. CDR1 is SGHVS, CDR2 FQNEAQ, per germline. The CDR3 extends over 12 amino acids. V lost 8 bases to trimming and J lost 7 bases; unmatched junction nucleotides: 4. CDR3 in amino acids: CASAGGRNEQFF. The CDR3 DNA reads as TGTGCCAGCGCGGGGGGCAGAAATGAGCAGTTCTTC.

The genes are TRBV6-1 and TRBJ1-2; 9 nucleotides agree with TRBD1. The V gene's germline CDR1 is MNHNS and CDR2 SASEGT. The length of the CDR3 is 16 residues. Losses at the gene ends were 0 bases for V and 9 bases for J; bases not matched to a gene: 11. CDR3 DNA: TGTGCCAGCAGTGAAGCTTCAAACAGGGGGCGGAGCAGCTACACCTTC. Translated: CASSEASNRGRSSYTF.

The chain combines TRBV15 with TRBJ1-5; D perhaps matches TRBD1 (5 bases). The germline V gene encodes CDR1 LNHNV and CDR2 YYDKDF (reference sequence). This CDR3 has 14 residues. V shed 1 base and J shed 4 bases, with 8 bases lying between them. CDR3 in DNA: TGTGCCACCAGCAGAGTTAGGGGAAATCAGCCCCAGCATTTT. Translating gives CATSRVRGNQPQHF. Based on the CDR3 plus reference TRBV15 and TRBJ1-5, the full variable domain is DAMVIQNPRYQVTQFGKPVTLSCSQTLNHNVMYWYQQKSSQAPKLLFHYYDKDFNNEADTPDNFQSRRPNTSFCFLDIRSPGLGDTAMYLCATSRVRGNQPQHFGDGTRLSIL.

The J gene is TRBJ2-1, the V gene TRBV7-2, with 9 nucleotides matching TRBD2. The CDR3 runs to 18 residues. The germline gives CDR1 SGHTA, CDR2 FQGNSA. Unmatched junction bases numbered 16, after V lost 2 bases and J lost 8 bases. CDR3: CASSLTLPAGGRRDEQFF. CDR3 coding DNA: TGTGCCAGCAGCTTAACGCTACCAGCGGGGGGTAGAAGGGATGAGCAGTTCTTC.

This clone was seen a single time. The chain carries TRBV19 and TRBJ1-5, with 11 bases fitting TRBD1. Germline values: CDR1 LNHDA, CDR2 SQIVND (reference sequence). V trimming: 3 bases; J trimming: 7 bases; junction bases outside the gene matches: 8. The CDR3 extends over 16 amino acids. The CDR3 here is CASSMWTGGEGQPQHF. DNA for the CDR3: TGTGCCAGTAGTATGTGGACAGGGGGCGAGGGACAGCCCCAGCATTTT. The full variable domain, with the rest looked up from reference TRBV19 and TRBJ1-5, is DGGITQSPKYLFRKEGQNVTLSCEQNLNHDAMYWYRQDPGQGLRLIYYSQIVNDFQKGDIAEGYSVSREKKESFPLTVTSAQKNPTAFYLCASSMWTGGEGQPQHFGDGTRLSIL.

The chain is built from TRBV6-5 and TRBJ1-2; tentatively, D is TRBD1 (6 bases). Germline loops: CDR1 MNHEY, CDR2 SVGAGI. Trimming left V 8 bases short and J 5 bases short, with 21 bases between. The CDR3 is 15 amino acids. The CDR3, as DNA: TGTGCCAGCGCAGAACAGGGTTCCCTTGGATATGGCTACACCTTC. Its translation: CASAEQGSLGYGYTF.

V gene TRBV4-3 combines with J gene TRBJ2-3; 8 nucleotides line up with TRBD2. Trimming cost V 1 base and J 2 bases; bases outside gene matches: 11. CDR3 length equals 18 residues. CDR1 is LGHNA, CDR2 YSLEER, per germline. The CDR3 DNA reads TGCGCCAGCAGCCAAGTCGGGGGGGGCCAGCCCCACACAGATACGCAGTATTTT. The encoded protein is CASSQVGGGQPHTDTQYF.